This T cell receptor (beta chain) was sequenced for a study of blood T cell repertoires in COVID-19. At the level of the study: COVID-19 samples from acute and convalescent phases originated in the United States, Italy and Spain. In each case, the material was cDNA or gDNA derived from T cells, B-cell-depleted T cells, or PBMCs.

Original processing methods: The authors estimated nucleated cell counts from reference gene primer amplification. Profiling relied on immunoSEQ multiplex PCR, and the TCRdb table lists in-frame clones only, not all of them. V and J calls and clone size are given by that table; D and trimming were obtained from the DNA. The sample holds around 180,000 clones; over 75% are singletons and the top ten take roughly 2.6%. CDR1 and CDR2 from the germline V gene are WSHSY and SAAADI. This CDR3 contains 12 residues. V was shortened by 6 bases and J by 6 bases, with 11 bases between the two germline ends. The J gene is TRBJ1-2, the V gene TRBV10-2, with a possible D match to TRBD1 (5 bases). The TCR sequence derives from a middle-aged man with active or convalescent COVID-19. Sequenced material: peripheral blood. The CDR3 coding sequence is TGCGCCAGCAGCAGGGAAATCGATGGCTACACCTTC. Residues: CASSREIDGYTF.